This is a list of T cell receptor beta chains from one sample in a study of T cell responses to AZD1222 COVID-19 vaccine. Using immunoSEQ multiplex PCR, the repertoire was profiled, and TCRdb retains in-frame clones only, with some absent. Of under 150,000 clones detected, roughly 90% appear once; the ten largest clones hold approximately 1.2%. The material was peripheral blood, obtained 28 days after the second AZD1222 dose. These receptors all come from an adult who received the AZD1222 COVID-19 vaccine. CDR3s leave out the opening cysteine and the closing phenylalanine or tryptophan.

V: TRBV25-1
CDR3: ASSGTAFSGGANVLT

V: TRBV25-1
CDR3: ASSENGQGNSPLH

V: TRBV7-9
CDR3: ASSLDGGSGNTIY

V: TRBV11-2
CDR3: ASSLGLQYQETQY

V: TRBV7-3
CDR3: ASSLSGSSGEQY

V: TRBV7-3
CDR3: ASSRGQGYGYT

V: TRBV6-6
CDR3: ASSRGQDTYEQY

V: TRBV3-1/TRBV3-2
CDR3: ASSQADRGVAGELF

V: TRBV5-4
CDR3: ASSRGRAGLSYEQY

V: TRBV6-6
CDR3: ASSSLGGRHEKLF

V: TRBV27
CDR3: ASSFGLLPYEQY

V: TRBV2
CDR3: ASSAQGSGGYT

V: TRBV9
CDR3: ASSVGAGDSNQPQH

V: TRBV15
CDR3: ATSIGQGLAKNIQY

V: TRBV6-5
CDR3: ASSYGVGVRYEQY

V: TRBV4-3
CDR3: ASSQEPGTGSPLH

V: TRBV13
CDR3: ASSHVQDPTKGANVLT

V: TRBV7-9
CDR3: ASSLLAGVEQY

V: TRBV29-1
CDR3: SVGQGAGEQY

V: TRBV7-3
CDR3: ASSLSGGVYEQY

V: TRBV11-3
CDR3: ASSYTRNTEAF

V: TRBV6-2/TRBV6-3
CDR3: ASSYSKSTWGEELF

V: TRBV18
CDR3: ASSPPGGAKNIQY

V: TRBV28
CDR3: ASSSQNTEAF

V: TRBV3-1/TRBV3-2
CDR3: ASSPRGGTSNQPQH

V: TRBV10-3
CDR3: AISDPRGVSGGQETQY

V: TRBV19
CDR3: ASNHRGGEQY